The present TCR beta chain was sequenced within a study of CD8 T cells in ankylosing spondylitis listed by TCRdb under 2017. At the level of the whole study: To find TCR variants linked to disease, the study profiled T cell receptor beta repertoires in ankylosing spondylitis patients and healthy donors. The full study cohort was made up of under 30 ankylosing spondylitis patients and 108 healthy donors. Peripheral blood samples were taken, and synovial fluid was additionally collected from ankylosing spondylitis patients. What the authors observed across the whole study: Significant enrichment of the disease-linked clones was reported in matched synovial fluid samples from ankylosing spondylitis patients. The disease-linked clones had a CD8+ phenotype and were found at relatively low frequencies in peripheral blood. Blood from ankylosing spondylitis patients appeared to be characterized by a TCR beta motif made up of several highly homologous amino acid variants. Some TCR beta motif variants had previously been reported in synovial fluid and blood of reactive arthritis patients, which suggested common disease-initiation mechanisms.

Reads for this sample came from an Illumina HiSeq 2500. Quantitative 5'-RACE with molecular barcodes was the method used to prepare the TCR beta libraries. The authors processed their data as follows. To identify disease-linked TCR variants, a new computational method was used, one built on a probabilistic model of VDJ rearrangement. The public sequencing data were trimmed at Q25 with fastp and processed into clonotypes with MiXCR by TCRdb, which kept only in-frame beta chains. Every CDR3 protein is listed once, alongside the most common genes and DNA of its rows. The V and J calls were determined by TCRdb, not by the authors. The sample records about 510,000 distinct CDR3 sequences, about 5.7% of which are singletons. The ten largest clones capture around 3.5% of the sample. This clonotype came up many times. Which antigen it targets is not known. No base quality values were provided; no much bigger clone lies one nucleotide off.

V lost 8 bases and J lost 1 base; the stretch between them is 6 bases long. As encoded in the germline V gene (reference sequence), CDR1 is SEHNR while CDR2 is FQNEAQ. The CDR3 holds 11 amino acids from the cysteine to the phenylalanine. Only the CDR3 DNA stays, 33 bases, in frame from base 1. In this chain, TRBV7-9 is recombined with TRBJ2-7, with an unclear D gene assignment. The sample consisted of blood, either unsorted or a sorted T cell fraction (not recorded which). The clonotype was recovered from a male donor with ankylosing spondylitis. The DNA reads as follows: TGTGCCAGCCAAGGGTCCTACGAGCAGTACTTC. This translates into CASQGSYEQYF.